The 10 T cell receptor beta chains given below trace back to one sample, sequenced in a study of blood T cell repertoires in COVID-19. Clones were read by immunoSEQ multiplex PCR, and TCRdb kept only the in-frame ones, dropping some. The sample has around 240,000 clones; approximately 85% are singletons. The sample taken for sequencing was PBMCs or T cells enriched from blood (not recorded which). These receptors all stem from a woman in her fifties or sixties who had recovered from COVID-19.

The chain has TRBV11-2 and TRBJ2-7; TRBD1 matches at 8 bases. This CDR3 contains 15 residues. V lost 3 bases and J lost 1; bases outside the gene matches: 5. Germline V CDR1 and CDR2: SGHAT, FQNNGV. In DNA form, the CDR3 reads TGTGCCAGCAGCTTTTGGGACAGGCTTTCCTACGAGCAGTACTTC. Protein: CASSFWDRLSYEQYF.

The gene calls are TRBV3-1 (or the pseudogene TRBV3-2) and TRBJ2-1, with 9 bases that match TRBD2. V shed 4 bases and J 4 bases; nucleotides not matched to a gene: 5. CDR3 length: 15 residues. Looked up from germline, CDR1 is LGHDT and CDR2 is YNNKEL (reference sequence). The CDR3 region is CASSLSGSTYNEQFF. The CDR3 DNA reads as TGTGCCAGCAGCCTTAGCGGGAGTACGTACAATGAGCAGTTCTTC.

The rearrangement links TRBV9 to TRBJ2-2; 13 bases agree with TRBD2. The CDR3 covers 17 residues. Germline V gives CDR1 SGDLS, CDR2 YYNGEE. V was pared by 3 bases and J by 3 bases, with 5 bases of the junction left unmatched. The CDR3 nucleotides read TGTGCCAGCAGCGGTCCACTAGCGGGAGGGTACACCGGGGAGCTGTTTTTT. Its translation: CASSGPLAGGYTGELFF. The full variable domain, completed using reference TRBV9 and TRBJ2-2, is DSGVTQTPKHLITATGQRVTLRCSPRSGDLSVYWYQQSLDQGLQFLIQYYNGEERAKGNILERFSAQQFPDLHSELNLSSLELGDSALYFCASSGPLAGGYTGELFFGEGSRLTVL.

The V and J genes are TRBV27 and TRBJ2-2, with 10 positions matching TRBD2. The germline V gene has CDR1 MNHEY and CDR2 SMNVEV (reference sequence). Germline trimming cut 7 bases from V and 1 base from J; bases unmatched to any gene: 3. The CDR3 spans 15 residues. CDR3 region: CASKLAGKNTGELFF. CDR3 bases: TGTGCCAGCAAACTAGCGGGAAAGAACACCGGGGAGCTGTTTTTT.

The rearrangement joins TRBV6-9 to TRBJ2-3, with 12 bases lining up with TRBD2. The germline CDR1 and CDR2 sequences are MNHGY and SVAAGI. CDR3 length equals 17 residues. Trimming took 3 bases from V and 3 from J; bases not matched to a gene: 7. CDR3 nucleotide sequence: TGTGCCAGCAGTTACCCGACTAGCGGGAGTGAAACAGATACGCAGTATTTT. Translated: CASSYPTSGSETDTQYF.

This clone was detected once. This chain links TRBV5-1 with TRBJ1-1; 11 bases are shared with TRBD1. CDR3 length equals 15 residues. Germline-derived CDR1 and CDR2 are SGHRS and YFSETQ. V lost 2 bases and J lost 7; bases outside the gene matches: 7. CDR3 protein: CASSFGQGAEDEAFF. For the CDR3, the DNA is TGCGCCAGCAGCTTCGGACAGGGGGCTGAGGATGAAGCTTTCTTT.

The gene calls are TRBV11-1 and TRBJ2-1; a weak D match, TRBD1 (5 bases). V lost 5 bases to trimming and J lost 1 base, with 15 bases between them. CDR1 and CDR2 from the germline V gene are SGHAT and FQDESV (reference sequence). CDR3 size: 16 residues. CDR3 DNA sequence: TGTGCCAGCAGCCTGGACACACCTAGTTCCTACAATGAGCAGTTCTTC. This gives the protein CASSLDTPSSYNEQFF.

The chain has TRBV4-1 and TRBJ2-7, with 10 bases identical to TRBD2. The germline V gene encodes CDR1 MGHRA and CDR2 YSYEKL. V lost 3 bases and J lost 2; bases outside the gene matches: 7. The CDR3 is made up of 16 amino acids. The CDR3 DNA is TGCGCCAGCAGCCAGCAAGCTAGCGGGAGTCCCTACGAGCAGTACTTC. The encoded protein is CASSQQASGSPYEQYF.

The genes are TRBV5-4 and TRBJ2-3, with 10 bases aligning to TRBD2. The germline V gene encodes CDR1 SGHNT and CDR2 YYREEE (reference sequence). The CDR3 has 17 amino acids. V gave up 1 base and J gave up 5 bases; unmatched junction bases: 10. The CDR3 sequence: CASSLSQREGLGDTQYF. The CDR3 DNA reads as TGTGCCAGCAGCTTGTCCCAGCGGGAGGGCCTCGGAGATACGCAGTATTTT. Complete variable domain (other parts from reference TRBV5-4 and TRBJ2-3): ETGVTQSPTHLIKTRGQQVTLRCSSQSGHNTVSWYQQALGQGPQFIFQYYREEENGRGNFPPRFSGLQFPNYSSELNVNALELDDSALYLCASSLSQREGLGDTQYFGPGTRLTVL.

The V call is TRBV19, the J call TRBJ1-1, with 8 nucleotides matching TRBD1. V was pared by 6 bases and J by 2 bases, with 8 bases of the junction left unmatched. This CDR3 is built from 15 residues. CDR1 LNHDA and CDR2 SQIVND come from the germline V gene (reference sequence). The CDR3 region is CASSEDREKNTEAFF. CDR3 DNA: TGTGCCAGTAGCGAGGACAGGGAAAAAAACACTGAAGCTTTCTTT.